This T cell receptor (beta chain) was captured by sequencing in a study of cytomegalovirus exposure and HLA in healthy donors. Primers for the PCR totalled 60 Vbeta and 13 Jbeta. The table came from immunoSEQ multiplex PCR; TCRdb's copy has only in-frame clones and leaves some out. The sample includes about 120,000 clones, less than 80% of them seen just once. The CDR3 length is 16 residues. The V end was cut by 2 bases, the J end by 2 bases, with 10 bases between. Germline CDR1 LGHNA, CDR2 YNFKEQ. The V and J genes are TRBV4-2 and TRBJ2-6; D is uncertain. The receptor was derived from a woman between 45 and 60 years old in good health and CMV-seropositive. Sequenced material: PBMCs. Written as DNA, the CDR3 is TGTGCCAGCAGCCAAACCCAGGATACTGGGGCCAACGTCCTGACTTTC. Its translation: CASSQTQDTGANVLTF.